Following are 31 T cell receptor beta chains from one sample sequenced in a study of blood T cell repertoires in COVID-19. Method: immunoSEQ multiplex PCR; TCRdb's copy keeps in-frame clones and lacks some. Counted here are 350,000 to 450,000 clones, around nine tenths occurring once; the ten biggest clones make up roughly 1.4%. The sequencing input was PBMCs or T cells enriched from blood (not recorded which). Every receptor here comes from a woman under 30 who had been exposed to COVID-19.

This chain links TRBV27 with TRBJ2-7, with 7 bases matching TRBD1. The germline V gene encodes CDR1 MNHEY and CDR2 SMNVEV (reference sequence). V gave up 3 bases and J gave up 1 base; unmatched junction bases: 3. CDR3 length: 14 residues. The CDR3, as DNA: TGTGCCAGCAGTTTCAGGGGGTTTTCCTACGAGCAGTACTTC. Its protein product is CASSFRGFSYEQYF.

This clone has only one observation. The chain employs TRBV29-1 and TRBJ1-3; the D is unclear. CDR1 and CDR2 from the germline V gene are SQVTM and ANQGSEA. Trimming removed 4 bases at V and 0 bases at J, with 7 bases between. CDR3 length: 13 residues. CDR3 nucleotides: TGCAGCGTTGGAGAGAGCTCTGGAAACACCATATATTTT. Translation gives CSVGESSGNTIYF.

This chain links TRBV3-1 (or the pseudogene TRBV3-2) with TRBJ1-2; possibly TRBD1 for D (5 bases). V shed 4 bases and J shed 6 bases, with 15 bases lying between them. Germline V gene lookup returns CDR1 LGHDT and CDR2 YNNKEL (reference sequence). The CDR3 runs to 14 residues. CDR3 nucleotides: TGTGCCAGCAGCCTCGCGCGGGGGTCTGATGGCTACACCTTC. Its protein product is CASSLARGSDGYTF.

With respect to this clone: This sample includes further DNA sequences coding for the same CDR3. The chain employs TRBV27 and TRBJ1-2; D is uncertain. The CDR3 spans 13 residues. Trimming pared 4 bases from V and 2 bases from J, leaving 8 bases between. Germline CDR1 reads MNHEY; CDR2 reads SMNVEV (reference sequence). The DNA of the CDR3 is TGTGCCAGCAGTTCTCGACAAAACTATGGCTACACCTTC. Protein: CASSSRQNYGYTF.

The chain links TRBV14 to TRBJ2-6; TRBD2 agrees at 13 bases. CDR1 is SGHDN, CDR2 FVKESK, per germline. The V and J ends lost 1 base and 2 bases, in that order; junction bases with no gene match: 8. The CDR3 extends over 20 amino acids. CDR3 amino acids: CASSQAGLAGARAGANVLTF. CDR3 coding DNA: TGTGCCAGCAGCCAAGCCGGACTAGCGGGGGCCCGTGCTGGGGCCAACGTCCTGACTTTC.

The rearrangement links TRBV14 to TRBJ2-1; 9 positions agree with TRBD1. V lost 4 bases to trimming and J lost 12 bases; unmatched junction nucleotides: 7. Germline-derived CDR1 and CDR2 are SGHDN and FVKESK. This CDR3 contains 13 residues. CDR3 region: CASSPGQGGGQFF. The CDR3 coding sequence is TGTGCCAGCAGCCCGGGACAGGGAGGTGGGCAGTTCTTC.

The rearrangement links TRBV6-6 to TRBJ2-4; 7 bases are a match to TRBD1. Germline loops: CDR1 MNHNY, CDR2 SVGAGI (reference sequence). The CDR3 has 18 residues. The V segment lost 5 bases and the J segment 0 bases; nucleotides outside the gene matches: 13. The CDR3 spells CASSPHPGQLPAKNIQYF. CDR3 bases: TGTGCCAGCAGTCCGCACCCGGGACAGCTCCCAGCCAAAAACATTCAGTACTTC.

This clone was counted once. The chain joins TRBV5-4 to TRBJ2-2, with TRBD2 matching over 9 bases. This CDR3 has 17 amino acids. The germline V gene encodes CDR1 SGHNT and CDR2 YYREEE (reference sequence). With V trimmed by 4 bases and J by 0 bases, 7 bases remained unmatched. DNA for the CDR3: TGTGCCAGCAGCCCCCGACTAGCGGCCACGAACACCGGGGAGCTGTTTTTT. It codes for CASSPRLAATNTGELFF.

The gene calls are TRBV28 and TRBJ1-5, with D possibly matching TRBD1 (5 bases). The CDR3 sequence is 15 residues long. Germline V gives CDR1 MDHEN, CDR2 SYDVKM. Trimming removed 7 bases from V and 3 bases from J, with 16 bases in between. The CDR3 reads CASKLKAGPNQPQHF. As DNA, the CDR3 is TGTGCCAGCAAACTGAAGGCAGGGCCCAATCAGCCCCAGCATTTT.

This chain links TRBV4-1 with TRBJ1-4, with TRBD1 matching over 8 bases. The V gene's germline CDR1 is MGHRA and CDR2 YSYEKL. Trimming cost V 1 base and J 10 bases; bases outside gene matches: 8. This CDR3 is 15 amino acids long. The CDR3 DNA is TGCGCCAGCAGCCAAGTCGACAGGGGATCTGTAAAACTGTTTTTT. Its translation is CASSQVDRGSVKLFF.

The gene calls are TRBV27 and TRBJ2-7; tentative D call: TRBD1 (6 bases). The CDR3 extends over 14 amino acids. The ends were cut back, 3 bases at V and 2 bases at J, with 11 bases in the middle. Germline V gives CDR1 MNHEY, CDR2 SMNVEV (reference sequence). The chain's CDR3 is CASSFLDRAYEQYF. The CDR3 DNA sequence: TGTGCCAGCAGTTTTCTGGACAGAGCCTACGAGCAGTACTTC.

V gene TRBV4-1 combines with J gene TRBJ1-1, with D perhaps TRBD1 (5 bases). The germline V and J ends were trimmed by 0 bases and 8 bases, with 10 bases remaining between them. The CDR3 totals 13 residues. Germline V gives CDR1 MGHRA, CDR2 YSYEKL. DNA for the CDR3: TGCGCCAGCAGCCAAGATTATGGGGCCGAAGCTTTCTTT. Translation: CASSQDYGAEAFF.

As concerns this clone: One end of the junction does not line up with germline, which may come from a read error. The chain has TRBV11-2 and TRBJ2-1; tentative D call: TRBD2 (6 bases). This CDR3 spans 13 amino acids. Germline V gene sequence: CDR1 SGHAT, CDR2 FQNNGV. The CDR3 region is CASSFGEASYSIF. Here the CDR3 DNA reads TGTGCCAGCAGCTTTGGGGAGGCCAGTTATTCGATCTTC.

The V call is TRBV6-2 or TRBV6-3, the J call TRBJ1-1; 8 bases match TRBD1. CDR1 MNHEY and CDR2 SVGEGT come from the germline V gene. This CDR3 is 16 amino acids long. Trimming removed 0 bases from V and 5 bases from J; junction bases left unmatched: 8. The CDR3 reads CASSYSYHRGDTEAFF. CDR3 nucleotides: TGTGCCAGCAGTTACTCGTACCACAGGGGGGATACTGAAGCTTTCTTT.

CDR3 DNA: TGTGCCAGCAGCCAAGGGCCAGGGGTTCGATCACCCCTCCACTTT. It specifies CASSQGPGVRSPLHF. The rearrangement links TRBV14 to TRBJ1-6, with D perhaps matching TRBD1 (6 bases). Germline-derived CDR1 and CDR2 are SGHDN and FVKESK. V shed 1 base and J shed 10 bases, with 14 bases lying between them. The CDR3 runs to 15 residues.

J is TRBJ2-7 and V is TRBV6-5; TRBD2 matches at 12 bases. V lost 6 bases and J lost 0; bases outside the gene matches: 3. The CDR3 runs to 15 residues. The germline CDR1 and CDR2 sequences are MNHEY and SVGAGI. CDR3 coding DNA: TGTGCCAGCAGCACTAGCGGGGGGTACTCCTACGAGCAGTACTTC. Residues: CASSTSGGYSYEQYF.

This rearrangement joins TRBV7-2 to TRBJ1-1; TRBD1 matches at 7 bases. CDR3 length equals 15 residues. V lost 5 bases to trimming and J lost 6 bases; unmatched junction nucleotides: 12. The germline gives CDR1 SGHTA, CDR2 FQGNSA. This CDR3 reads CASSARQGGKSEAFF. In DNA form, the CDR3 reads TGTGCCAGCAGCGCCCGACAGGGAGGAAAGTCTGAAGCTTTCTTT.

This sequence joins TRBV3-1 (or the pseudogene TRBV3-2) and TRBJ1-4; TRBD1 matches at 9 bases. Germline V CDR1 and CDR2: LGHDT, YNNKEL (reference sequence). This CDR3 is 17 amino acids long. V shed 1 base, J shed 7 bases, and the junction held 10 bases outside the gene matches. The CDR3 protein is CASSQARQGERTEKLFF. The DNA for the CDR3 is TGTGCCAGCAGCCAAGCCCGACAGGGGGAGAGGACTGAAAAACTGTTTTTT.

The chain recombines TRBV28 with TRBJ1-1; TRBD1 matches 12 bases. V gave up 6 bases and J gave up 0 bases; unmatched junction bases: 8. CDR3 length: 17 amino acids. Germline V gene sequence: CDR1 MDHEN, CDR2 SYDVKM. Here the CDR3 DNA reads TGTGCCAGCAGGCCCGGGACAGGGGGCGCCCTGAACACTGAAGCTTTCTTT. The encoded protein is CASRPGTGGALNTEAFF.

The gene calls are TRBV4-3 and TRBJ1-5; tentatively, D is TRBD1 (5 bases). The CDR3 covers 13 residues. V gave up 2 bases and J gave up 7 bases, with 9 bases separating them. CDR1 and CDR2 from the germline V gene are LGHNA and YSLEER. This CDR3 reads CASSQSQGQPQHF. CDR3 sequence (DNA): TGCGCCAGCAGCCAATCCCAGGGCCAGCCCCAGCATTTT.

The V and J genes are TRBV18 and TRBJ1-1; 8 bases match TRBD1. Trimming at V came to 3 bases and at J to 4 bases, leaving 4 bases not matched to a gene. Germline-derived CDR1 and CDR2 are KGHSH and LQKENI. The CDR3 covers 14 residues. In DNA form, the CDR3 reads TGTGCCAGCTCACCGGACAGGGAAGTCACTGAAGCTTTCTTT. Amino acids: CASSPDREVTEAFF.

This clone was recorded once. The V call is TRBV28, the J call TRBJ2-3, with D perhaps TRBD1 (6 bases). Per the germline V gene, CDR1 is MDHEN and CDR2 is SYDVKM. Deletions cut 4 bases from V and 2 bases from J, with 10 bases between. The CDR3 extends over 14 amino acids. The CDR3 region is CASSSRGYTDTQYF. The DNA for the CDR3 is TGTGCCAGCAGTTCCAGGGGCTACACAGATACGCAGTATTTT.

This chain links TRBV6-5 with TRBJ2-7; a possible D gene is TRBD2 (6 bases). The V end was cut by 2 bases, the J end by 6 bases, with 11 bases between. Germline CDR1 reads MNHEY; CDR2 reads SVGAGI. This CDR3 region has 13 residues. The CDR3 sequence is CASSYVLGGEQYF. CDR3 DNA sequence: TGTGCCAGCAGTTACGTGTTGGGGGGCGAGCAGTACTTC.

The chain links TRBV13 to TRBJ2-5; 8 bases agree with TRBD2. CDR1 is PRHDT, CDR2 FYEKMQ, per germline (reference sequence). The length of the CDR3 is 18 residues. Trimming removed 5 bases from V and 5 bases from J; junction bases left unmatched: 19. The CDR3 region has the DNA TGTGCCAGCAGCCACCGAGGAGGTGGCGGGGGGATAGGGGAGACCCAGTACTTC. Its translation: CASSHRGGGGGIGETQYF.

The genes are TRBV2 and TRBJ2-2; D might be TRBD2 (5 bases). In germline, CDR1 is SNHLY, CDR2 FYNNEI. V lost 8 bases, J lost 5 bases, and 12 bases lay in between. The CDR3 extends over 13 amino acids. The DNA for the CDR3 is TGTGCCAGCCATTCAGGACTTACCGGGGAGCTGTTTTTT. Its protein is CASHSGLTGELFF. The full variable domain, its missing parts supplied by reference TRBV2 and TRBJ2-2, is EPEVTQTPSHQVTQMGQEVILRCVPISNHLYFYWYRQILGQKVEFLVSFYNNEISEKSEIFDDQFSVERPDGSNFTLKIRSTKLEDSAMYFCASHSGLTGELFFGEGSRLTVL.

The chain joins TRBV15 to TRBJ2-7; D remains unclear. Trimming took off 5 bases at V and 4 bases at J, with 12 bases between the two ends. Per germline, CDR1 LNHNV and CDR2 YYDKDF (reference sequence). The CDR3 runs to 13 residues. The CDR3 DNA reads TGTGCCACCAGCCCCCTGGCGGTTTACGAGCAGTACTTC. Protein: CATSPLAVYEQYF.

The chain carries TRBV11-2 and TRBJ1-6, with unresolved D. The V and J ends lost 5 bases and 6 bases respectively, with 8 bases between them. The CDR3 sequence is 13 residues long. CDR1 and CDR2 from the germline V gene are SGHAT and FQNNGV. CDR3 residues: CASSPPVNSPLHF. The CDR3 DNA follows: TGTGCCAGCAGCCCCCCTGTTAATTCACCCCTCCACTTT.

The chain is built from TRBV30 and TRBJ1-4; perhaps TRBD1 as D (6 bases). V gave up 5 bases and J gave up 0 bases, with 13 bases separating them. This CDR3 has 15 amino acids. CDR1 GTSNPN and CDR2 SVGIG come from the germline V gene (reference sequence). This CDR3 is CAWGGTGTTNEKLFF. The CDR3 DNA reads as TGTGCCTGGGGGGGAACAGGGACAACTAATGAAAAACTGTTTTTT. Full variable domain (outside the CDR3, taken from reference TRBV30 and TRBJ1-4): SQTIHQWPATLVQPVGSPLSLECTVEGTSNPNLYWYRQAAGRGLQLLFYSVGIGQISSEVPQNLSASRPQDRQFILSSKKLLLSDSGFYLCAWGGTGTTNEKLFFGSGTQLSVL.

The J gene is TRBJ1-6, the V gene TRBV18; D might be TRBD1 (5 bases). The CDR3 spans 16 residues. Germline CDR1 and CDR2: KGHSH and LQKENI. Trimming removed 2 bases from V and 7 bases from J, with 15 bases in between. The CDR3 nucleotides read TGTGCCAGCTCACCAATTGGCCCAGGGAGGAATTCACCCCTCCACTTT. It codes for CASSPIGPGRNSPLHF.

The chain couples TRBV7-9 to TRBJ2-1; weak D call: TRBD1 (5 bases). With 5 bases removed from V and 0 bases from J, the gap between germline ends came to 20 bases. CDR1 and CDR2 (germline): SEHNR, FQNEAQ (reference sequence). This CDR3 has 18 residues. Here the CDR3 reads CASSPLPGLLSSYNEQFF. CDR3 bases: TGTGCCAGCAGCCCCCTCCCAGGGTTACTGAGCTCCTACAATGAGCAGTTCTTC.

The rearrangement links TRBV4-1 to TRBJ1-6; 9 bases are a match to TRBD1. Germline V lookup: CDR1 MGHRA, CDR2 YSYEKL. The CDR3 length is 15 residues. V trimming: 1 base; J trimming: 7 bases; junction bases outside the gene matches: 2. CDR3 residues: CASSQGQGENSPLHF. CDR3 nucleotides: TGCGCCAGCAGCCAAGGACAGGGGGAGAATTCACCCCTCCACTTT.